This TCR beta chain derives from a study of blood T cells in healthy people across ages. A second PCR, run for roughly 7 to 11 cycles, used a sample-barcoded 5' primer plus a J-beta primer mix. TCRdb independently ran MiXCR on the 5' RACE reads; one entry per CDR3 protein. The table records roughly 1,500,000 distinct CDR3 sequences, roughly 30% of them present only once. The clonotype comes from a woman aged 25-40 years in good health. Sequenced material: blood.

The CDR3 protein is CASSLARRSFTDTQYF. The CDR3 DNA sequence: TGTGCCAGCAGTTTGGCCAGGAGGTCTTTCACAGATACGCAGTATTTT. This chain uses TRBV28 with TRBJ2-3; D perhaps matches TRBD2 (5 bases). CDR3 length equals 16 residues. V gave up 3 bases and J gave up 2 bases, with 15 bases separating them. Germline V gives CDR1 MDHEN, CDR2 SYDVKM. The full variable domain, its missing parts supplied by reference TRBV28 and TRBJ2-3, is DVKVTQSSRYLVKRTGEKVFLECVQDMDHENMFWYRQDPGLGLRLIYFSYDVKMKEKGDIPEGYSVSREKKERFSLILESASTNQTSMYLCASSLARRSFTDTQYFGPGTRLTVL.